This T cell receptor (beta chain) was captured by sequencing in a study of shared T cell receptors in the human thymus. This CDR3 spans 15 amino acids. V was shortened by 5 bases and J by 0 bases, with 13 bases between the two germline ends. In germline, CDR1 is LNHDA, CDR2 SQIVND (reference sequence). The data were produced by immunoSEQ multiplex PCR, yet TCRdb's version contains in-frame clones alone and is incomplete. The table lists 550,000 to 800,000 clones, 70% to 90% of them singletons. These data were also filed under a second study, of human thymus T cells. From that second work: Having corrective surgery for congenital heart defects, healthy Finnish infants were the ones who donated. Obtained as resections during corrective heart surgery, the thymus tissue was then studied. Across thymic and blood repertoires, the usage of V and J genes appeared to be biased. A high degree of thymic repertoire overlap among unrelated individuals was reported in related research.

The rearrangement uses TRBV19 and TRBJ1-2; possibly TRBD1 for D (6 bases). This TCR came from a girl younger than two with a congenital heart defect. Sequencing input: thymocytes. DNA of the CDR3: TGTGCCAGTAGTGGTCGGGGACACACTAACTATGGCTACACCTTC. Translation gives CASSGRGHTNYGYTF.